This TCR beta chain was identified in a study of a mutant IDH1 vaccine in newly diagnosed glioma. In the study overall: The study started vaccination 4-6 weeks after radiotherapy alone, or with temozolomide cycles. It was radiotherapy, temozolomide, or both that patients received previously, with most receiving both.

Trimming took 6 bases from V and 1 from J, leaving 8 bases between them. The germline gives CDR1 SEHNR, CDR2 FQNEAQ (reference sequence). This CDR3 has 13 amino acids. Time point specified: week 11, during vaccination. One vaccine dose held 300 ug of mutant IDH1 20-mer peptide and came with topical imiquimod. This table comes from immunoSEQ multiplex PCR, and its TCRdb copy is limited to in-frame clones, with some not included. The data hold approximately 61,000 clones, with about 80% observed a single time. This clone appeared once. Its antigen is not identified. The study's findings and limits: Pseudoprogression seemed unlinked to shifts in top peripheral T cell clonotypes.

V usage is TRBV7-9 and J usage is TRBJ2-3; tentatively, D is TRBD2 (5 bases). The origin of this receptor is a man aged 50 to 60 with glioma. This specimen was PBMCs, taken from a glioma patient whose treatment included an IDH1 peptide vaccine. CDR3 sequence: CASRRTGTDTQYF. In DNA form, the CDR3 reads TGTGCCAGCAGGAGGACTGGCACAGATACGCAGTATTTT.